This T cell receptor beta chain was sequenced in a study of cytomegalovirus exposure and HLA in healthy donors. About the study: Sequencing of 180 million or so T cells in an earlier analysis found about 120 million unique TCR beta sequences. The study's findings and limits: In a later analysis, productive TCRs from donors in an Asian-associated ancestry cluster reportedly carried fewer N-insertions than the cohort mean.

The PCR ran on 60 Vbeta and 13 Jbeta primers. Produced via immunoSEQ multiplex PCR; TCRdb's table is partial and in-frame only. The table has 130,000 or so clones, about 86% seen once. The J segment lost 7 bases and the V segment lost 0 bases, leaving 9 bases of the junction unmatched. CDR1 LGHNA and CDR2 YSLEER come from the germline V gene. This CDR3 contains 16 residues. This clone occurred a few times. Its antigen is unknown. The origin of this receptor is a woman under 40 in good health and CMV-seronegative. Sequenced input: PBMCs. The chain carries TRBV4-3 and TRBJ1-5; TRBD1 matches at 7 bases. For the CDR3, the DNA is TGCGCCAGCAGCCAAGATTCAGCAGGGGGAGCGCAGCCCCAGCATTTT. This encodes CASSQDSAGGAQPQHF.